This is a list of T cell receptor beta chains from one sample in a study of cytomegalovirus exposure and HLA in healthy donors. The method was immunoSEQ multiplex PCR; TCRdb's version includes in-frame clones alone and lacks a portion of them. Here the sample spans 130,000 to 150,000 clones, 75% to 90% being singletons. Sequencing was done on a sample of PBMCs. The receptors come from a woman in her twenties or thirties in good health and CMV-seropositive. Each CDR3 is given with its conserved first and last residue. The order of the fields is V gene, CDR3 length, clone size, J gene, D gene, CDR3 DNA, CDR3 protein. A D gene is named only where the DNA matches it firmly. Only part of the rows carry a size: once, few, many, or a class if the clone is expanded.

V: TRBV11-2
length: 12
size: -
J: TRBJ2-7
D: TRBD1
DNA: TGTGCCAGCATGACAGGGACCTACGAGCAGTACTTC
CDR3: CASMTGTYEQYF

V: TRBV7-6
length: 13
size: -
J: TRBJ1-5
D: -
DNA: TGTGCCAGCAGCTTAGGAGGGGGTCAGCCCCAGCATTTT
CDR3: CASSLGGGQPQHF

V: TRBV6-6
length: 15
size: -
J: TRBJ2-3
D: TRBD1
DNA: TGTGCCAGCAGTCTAGGGACAGGGGGAACAGATACGCAGTATTTT
CDR3: CASSLGTGGTDTQYF

V: TRBV18
length: 16
size: -
J: TRBJ2-4
D: -
DNA: TGTGCCAGCTCACCAAGTACAGGGCATACCAAAAACATTCAGTACTTC
CDR3: CASSPSTGHTKNIQYF

V: TRBV29-1
length: 16
size: -
J: TRBJ2-4
D: -
DNA: TGCAGCGTTGAAGATGGGAGAGGTCTAGCCAAAAACATTCAGTACTTC
CDR3: CSVEDGRGLAKNIQYF

V: TRBV28
length: 15
size: -
J: TRBJ1-1
D: TRBD1
DNA: TGTGCCAGCAGTACCCTTGGACAGGGCCGCACTGAAGCTTTCTTT
CDR3: CASSTLGQGRTEAFF

V: TRBV5-1
length: 14
size: few
J: TRBJ2-7
D: TRBD2
DNA: TGCGCCAGCAGCGCTATAGCGGGAGCCTACGAGCAGTACTTC
CDR3: CASSAIAGAYEQYF

V: TRBV5-6
length: 17
size: -
J: TRBJ1-6
D: -
DNA: TGTGCCAGCAGCTTGGCCCTAACAGGGACCGGTAATTCACCCCTCCACTTT
CDR3: CASSLALTGTGNSPLHF

V: TRBV5-1
length: 17
size: -
J: TRBJ2-7
D: -
DNA: TGCGCCAGCAGCTTGGGCTCTGGTGACTTTAGCTCCTACGAGCAGTACTTC
CDR3: CASSLGSGDFSSYEQYF

V: TRBV15
length: 14
size: -
J: TRBJ1-1
D: -
DNA: TGTGCCACCAGCAGAGATCGGTGGAACACTGAAGCTTTCTTT
CDR3: CATSRDRWNTEAFF

V: TRBV6-6
length: 15
size: -
J: TRBJ2-5
D: TRBD2
DNA: TGTGCCAGCAGCACTAGCGGGGGGGATCAAGAGACCCAGTACTTC
CDR3: CASSTSGGDQETQYF

V: TRBV7-2
length: 16
size: -
J: TRBJ1-5
D: -
DNA: TGTGCCAGCAGCCCGGGGCTCAACAGGGCGAATCAGCCCCAGCATTTT
CDR3: CASSPGLNRANQPQHF

V: TRBV28
length: 11
size: -
J: TRBJ1-1
D: -
DNA: TGTGCCAGCAACACAGGACGTCAAGCTTTCTTT
CDR3: CASNTGRQAFF

V: TRBV29-1
length: 12
size: -
J: TRBJ1-4
D: -
DNA: TGCAGTGCGGGGACAACTAATGAAAAACTGTTTTTT
CDR3: CSAGTTNEKLFF

V: TRBV2
length: 13
size: -
J: TRBJ2-2
D: -
DNA: TGTGCCAGCATGAGATCTGGGCCCGGGGAGCTGTTTTTT
CDR3: CASMRSGPGELFF

V: TRBV6-1
length: 13
size: once
J: TRBJ1-1
D: -
DNA: TGTGCCAGCAGTGAAGATTACTTCTCTCGAGCTTTCTTT
CDR3: CASSEDYFSRAFF

V: TRBV28
length: 14
size: -
J: TRBJ2-7
D: -
DNA: TGTGCCAGCAGTTTATCAGGGAATCCGGGCGAGCAGTACTTC
CDR3: CASSLSGNPGEQYF

V: TRBV7-9
length: 15
size: -
J: TRBJ1-6
D: TRBD1
DNA: TGTGCCAGCGGTCTAGGACAGGGTCATAATTCACCCCTCCACTTT
CDR3: CASGLGQGHNSPLHF

V: TRBV4-1
length: 17
size: -
J: TRBJ2-1
D: TRBD2
DNA: TGCGCCAGCAGCCTTCGGACTAGCGGGGGGGGTAGGAATGAGCAGTTCTTC
CDR3: CASSLRTSGGGRNEQFF

V: TRBV7-9
length: 15
size: -
J: TRBJ1-1
D: TRBD1
DNA: TGTGCCAGCAGCTTCGTGACAGGGATGAACACTGAAGCTTTCTTT
CDR3: CASSFVTGMNTEAFF

V: TRBV10-2
length: 13
size: -
J: TRBJ1-5
D: -
DNA: TGCGCCACCGCGACATATAGCAATCAGCCCCAGCATTTT
CDR3: CATATYSNQPQHF

V: TRBV6-5
length: 14
size: -
J: TRBJ2-7
D: -
DNA: TGTGCCAGCAGTTACTTACCGGGGAGCTACGAGCAGTACTTC
CDR3: CASSYLPGSYEQYF

V: TRBV2
length: 14
size: -
J: TRBJ2-1
D: TRBD2
DNA: TGTGCCAGCAGCGCGGGAGGGCCGGTTACGGAGCAGTTCTTC
CDR3: CASSAGGPVTEQFF

V: TRBV14
length: 15
size: -
J: TRBJ1-2
D: TRBD1
DNA: TGTGCCAGCAGCCGGACAGGGAGGTCTAACTATGGCTACACCTTC
CDR3: CASSRTGRSNYGYTF

V: TRBV19
length: 14
size: -
J: TRBJ1-6
D: TRBD1
DNA: TGTGCCAGTAGTATTGGACAGGGGAATTCACCCCTCCACTTT
CDR3: CASSIGQGNSPLHF

V: TRBV6-1
length: 12
size: -
J: TRBJ2-7
D: -
DNA: TGTGCCAGCAGGACATACTCCTACGAGCAGTACTTC
CDR3: CASRTYSYEQYF

V: TRBV5-1
length: 14
size: -
J: TRBJ1-3
D: -
DNA: TGCGCCAGCAGCTCCGGGGGAGCTGGAAACACCATATATTTT
CDR3: CASSSGGAGNTIYF

V: TRBV11-2
length: 16
size: -
J: TRBJ2-3
D: TRBD2
DNA: TGTGCCAGCAGCTTAGGGGTGGGAGGGCCCACAGATACGCAGTATTTT
CDR3: CASSLGVGGPTDTQYF

V: TRBV2
length: 13
size: -
J: TRBJ2-1
D: TRBD1
DNA: TGTGCCAGCACTGCTGACAGGGGCGATGAGCAGTTCTTC
CDR3: CASTADRGDEQFF

V: TRBV29-1
length: 12
size: -
J: TRBJ2-1
D: -
DNA: TGCAGCGTTGATGGGTGGCGAGGTGAGCAGTTCTTC
CDR3: CSVDGWRGEQFF

V: TRBV5-5
length: 15
size: -
J: TRBJ2-7
D: TRBD1
DNA: TGTGCCAGCAGCCCATCCGGGACAGGGCTTTATGAGCAGTACTTC
CDR3: CASSPSGTGLYEQYF

V: TRBV5-5
length: 15
size: -
J: TRBJ2-2
D: -
DNA: TGTGCCAGCAGCTTGGTTCCAGGGAACGCCGGGGAGCTGTTTTTT
CDR3: CASSLVPGNAGELFF

V: TRBV29-1
length: 17
size: once
J: TRBJ2-7
D: TRBD2
DNA: TGCAGCGTTGAAGATCCCCTGACAGCGGGAGGTTCCTACGAGCAGTACTTC
CDR3: CSVEDPLTAGGSYEQYF

V: TRBV6-1
length: 15
size: many
J: TRBJ1-3
D: -
DNA: TGTGCCAGCAGTGAAGAGGAGATCTCTGGAAACACCATATATTTT
CDR3: CASSEEEISGNTIYF

V: TRBV19
length: 14
size: -
J: TRBJ2-3
D: -
DNA: TGTGCCAGTAGTAGCAGGGGATCCATTGATACGCAGTATTTT
CDR3: CASSSRGSIDTQYF

V: TRBV9
length: 14
size: -
J: TRBJ2-5
D: TRBD2
DNA: TGTGCCAGCAGCGTAGAGGGACTAGTAGAGACCCAGTACTTC
CDR3: CASSVEGLVETQYF

V: TRBV27
length: 15
size: -
J: TRBJ1-1
D: -
DNA: TGTGCCAGCAGTTACGGAAGGGGCCGTAACACTGAAGCTTTCTTT
CDR3: CASSYGRGRNTEAFF

V: TRBV7-9
length: 15
size: -
J: TRBJ2-1
D: TRBD1
DNA: TGTGCCAGCAACATCGCCGGGACAGAACATAGGGAGCAGTTCTTC
CDR3: CASNIAGTEHREQFF

V: TRBV28
length: 15
size: -
J: TRBJ2-2
D: TRBD1
DNA: TGTGCCAGCAGTGGACAGGGGGGAAACACCGGGGAGCTGTTTTTT
CDR3: CASSGQGGNTGELFF

V: TRBV5-1
length: 16
size: once
J: TRBJ2-6
D: -
DNA: TGCGCCAGCGGGAAGGAAGGGAGCTCTGGGGCCAACGTCCTGACTTTC
CDR3: CASGKEGSSGANVLTF

V: TRBV14
length: 12
size: few
J: TRBJ2-5
D: -
DNA: TGTGCCAGCAGCCCCGGGGGAGAGACCCAGTACTTC
CDR3: CASSPGGETQYF

V: TRBV6-5
length: 15
size: -
J: TRBJ1-5
D: -
DNA: TGTGCCAGCAGTTACTCGACAGATTCGCATCAGCCCCAGCATTTT
CDR3: CASSYSTDSHQPQHF

V: TRBV2
length: 14
size: -
J: TRBJ1-5
D: -
DNA: TGTGCCAGCAGTGACCATTCTGAGAATCAGCCCCAGCATTTT
CDR3: CASSDHSENQPQHF

V: TRBV27
length: 18
size: -
J: TRBJ2-6
D: TRBD1
DNA: TGTGCCAGCAGTCCGGGGACAGGGCGCATCACTGGGGCCAACGTCCTGACTTTC
CDR3: CASSPGTGRITGANVLTF

V: TRBV28
length: 11
size: -
J: TRBJ2-1
D: -
DNA: TGTGCCAGCAGGCGGTACAATGAGCAGTTCTTC
CDR3: CASRRYNEQFF

V: TRBV6-5
length: 15
size: -
J: TRBJ2-7
D: TRBD2
DNA: TGTGCCAGCAGCCGTATCGGGACTAGCCGCTACGAGCAGTACTTC
CDR3: CASSRIGTSRYEQYF

V: TRBV7-2
length: 14
size: -
J: TRBJ2-1
D: -
DNA: TGTGCCAGCAGCCAGGGACAAGCGTACAATGAGCAGTTCTTC
CDR3: CASSQGQAYNEQFF

V: TRBV28
length: 14
size: -
J: TRBJ2-7
D: TRBD1
DNA: TGTGCCAGCAGTTTTCAGGGGGCCACCTACGAGCAGTACTTC
CDR3: CASSFQGATYEQYF

V: TRBV11-2
length: 17
size: -
J: TRBJ2-5
D: TRBD1
DNA: TGTGCCAGCAGCCCAATAAAGGGGGACAGGGGCACAGAGACCCAGTACTTC
CDR3: CASSPIKGDRGTETQYF

V: TRBV28
length: 14
size: -
J: TRBJ1-5
D: -
DNA: TGTGCCAGCAGTTTTAGAGTGGTGGAGCAGCCCCAGCATTTT
CDR3: CASSFRVVEQPQHF

V: TRBV9
length: 14
size: -
J: TRBJ2-7
D: TRBD2
DNA: TGTGCCAGCAGCGCCGGGGGGGAAGCCTACGAGCAGTACTTC
CDR3: CASSAGGEAYEQYF

V: TRBV6-5
length: 16
size: once
J: TRBJ1-3
D: TRBD1
DNA: TGTGCCAGCAGTTTAGGGAACAGGGGGCTTGGAAACACCATATATTTT
CDR3: CASSLGNRGLGNTIYF